This T cell receptor beta chain was retrieved from a study of blood T cells in healthy people across ages (dated by TCRdb to the mid-2010s). Some background on the complete study: In model experiments, template switching captured about one uniquely barcoded TCR beta cDNA molecule for every two T cells. To avoid experimental bias, donors of different ages were spread randomly across the sequencing lanes. Two additional independent replicas of 1 million unique cDNA reads from the same blood draw were analyzed for two donors (one aged 18 to 30 and one aged 80 or older). To track age-related changes in TCR beta repertoire diversity, the study relied on deep sequencing normalized with unique cDNA molecular identifiers. Donors were grouped into four age groups: young (average roughly 17 years), middle-aged (around 39), aged (roughly 67) and long-lived (less than 85).

This clonotype appeared once. The clone's antigen remains unknown. No much larger clone is present one base from it, and per-base qualities are unavailable. The library was produced with 5' RACE. Instrument on record: Illumina HiSeq 2500. A second PCR of roughly 7 to 11 cycles was performed with a sample-barcoded 5' primer and a J-beta primer mix. Each TCR beta cDNA molecule received a unique molecular identifier from a template-switch 5' adaptor carrying 12 random nucleotides. Each sample yielded at least 2.5 million CDR3-containing paired-end reads. The Mint cDNA synthesis kit, primed by a TRBC-specific oligonucleotide, was used to synthesize first-strand cDNA from all RNA. All cDNA was treated with uracil-DNA glycosylase and then went through a first 18-cycle PCR with the universal primers M1SS and BC2_uni_R. For the original study's pipeline: Each sample was normalized by randomly selecting 1 million high-quality reads, each carrying a distinct molecular identifier. Instead of being binned into consensus sequences, reads that shared molecular identifiers were thrown out. MiTCR, with a Q25 quality threshold and the strictest error-elimination algorithm, was used for CDR3 identification, clonotype clustering and error correction. A nonparametric unseen species model with Euler transformation was used to estimate lower-bound total TCR beta diversity. Through fastp at Q25 and MiXCR, TCRdb rebuilt clones from the public reads, retaining in-frame beta chains. Under each unique CDR3 protein, matching rows form one entry showing the most common genes and DNA. V and J calls and clone size were set by TCRdb, not the authors. A total of over a million distinct CDR3 sequences appear in this sample, almost 60% of them only once. Approximately 7% of the sample lies in the top ten.

Study-wide findings and limitations: Observed TCR beta diversity per million T cells fell roughly linearly with age, and a significant reduction was already apparent by age around 39. There was a strong correlation between observed TCR beta diversity and the percentage of naive T cells measured by flow cytometry. Estimates of total diversity based on one million sequenced T cells were considered lower bounds and underestimates. Donor CMV infection status was unknown, potentially confounding age-related changes in expanded clonotypes. Since profiling was done on bulk unsorted PBMCs, naive and antigen-experienced compartments could not be conclusively compared. Compared with the aged group, the long-lived group had more naive CD4+ T cells, fewer expanded clones and increased TCR diversity, a pattern suggesting age selection.

The 40 or so donors, aged about 6 to 100 years, were systemically healthy Caucasian individuals from Russia. Around 10 milliliters of peripheral blood were collected from each donor into EDTA-treated Vacutainer tubes. Ficoll-Paque density-gradient centrifugation was used to isolate PBMCs, with at least 6 million per sample. Total RNA, at least 5.5 micrograms per sample, was extracted from PBMCs with Trizol reagent. For every donor, flow cytometry on a PBMC aliquot measured the percentage of naive CD45RAhigh/CD27high T cells. This clonotype was obtained from a man aged 18-30 years in good health. Sequences were obtained from blood.

The CDR3: CASSQDMASGNIQYF. Here is the DNA: TGTGCCAGCAGCCAAGATATGGCTAGCGGAAACATTCAGTACTTC. The sequence is built from TRBV14 and TRBJ2-7; 7 junctional bases match TRBD2. The J call is uncertain, as TRBJ2-4 better fits the DNA end. The germline V gene sets CDR1 to SGHDN and CDR2 to FVKESK. Measured from the cysteine to the phenylalanine, the CDR3 is 15 residues long. Only the CDR3 part of the read is kept: 45 bases, read in frame from the first base.